This passage covers 30 T cell receptor beta chains from one sample sequenced in a study of OX40 agonist ivuxolimab in advanced cancers. The repertoire was sequenced with immunoSEQ multiplex PCR; TCRdb's copy has only in-frame clones and lacks some. The data contain about 22,000 clones, approximately 87% of them singletons. Specimen: CD4+ or CD8+ T cells sorted from blood, collected in a trial of the OX40 agonist ivuxolimab. These receptors came from an adult with an advanced solid tumor such as melanoma, head and neck, liver or kidney cancer.

The J gene is TRBJ1-5, the V gene TRBV19, with D hard to call. The V gene's germline CDR1 is LNHDA and CDR2 SQIVND (reference sequence). This CDR3 contains 15 residues. V lost 3 bases and J lost 0, with 9 bases in between. CDR3 loop: CASSMATLSNQPQHF. CDR3 nucleotide sequence: TGTGCCAGTAGTATGGCCACCCTTAGCAATCAGCCCCAGCATTTT.

The chain has TRBV2 and TRBJ1-1; D call uncertain. CDR1 SNHLY and CDR2 FYNNEI come from the germline V gene. Trimming shortened V by 4 bases and J by 8 bases, and 8 bases separated the two germline ends. The length of the CDR3 is 11 residues. The CDR3 loop is CASSGTAEAFF. The CDR3, as DNA: TGTGCCAGCAGTGGTACCGCAGAAGCTTTCTTT.

The gene calls are TRBV7-6 and TRBJ1-1; no firm D call. V gave up 2 bases and J gave up 2 bases, with 9 bases separating them. The CDR3 loop spans 14 amino acids. Germline V gene lookup returns CDR1 SGHVS and CDR2 FNYEAQ. This CDR3 is CASSLSAGNTEAFF. Written as DNA, the CDR3 is TGTGCCAGCAGCTTATCTGCCGGAAACACTGAAGCTTTCTTT.

The chain links TRBV6-6 to TRBJ2-1, with 8 bases that match TRBD2. V gave up 5 bases and J gave up 2 bases; unmatched junction bases: 8. The germline V gene has CDR1 MNHNY and CDR2 SVGAGI (reference sequence). The CDR3 is 16 amino acids. CDR3 loop: CASSVTGTSAYNEQFF. The CDR3 DNA reads as TGTGCCAGCAGTGTAACCGGGACTAGTGCCTACAATGAGCAGTTCTTC.

This clone was seen more than once but under ten times. The chain employs TRBV27 and TRBJ2-7; 8 positions agree with TRBD1. The germline V gene encodes CDR1 MNHEY and CDR2 SMNVEV (reference sequence). V was pared by 3 bases and J by 3 bases, with 7 bases of the junction left unmatched. This CDR3 is 15 amino acids long. CDR3 in DNA: TGTGCCAGCAGTTTGGCAGGGGGCTACATCTACGAGCAGTACTTC. It yields the protein CASSLAGGYIYEQYF.

The chain uses TRBV7-9 and TRBJ2-7; 8 bases line up with TRBD2. The CDR3 has 13 amino acids. V was pared by 5 bases and J by 2 bases, with 2 bases of the junction left unmatched. Germline CDR1 reads SEHNR; CDR2 reads FQNEAQ (reference sequence). In DNA, the CDR3 is TGTGCCAGCAGCGATAGCGGGACCTACGAGCAGTACTTC. Its protein is CASSDSGTYEQYF.

The V and J genes are TRBV7-9 and TRBJ2-3; D gene unclear. Germline V gives CDR1 SEHNR, CDR2 FQNEAQ (reference sequence). The length of the CDR3 is 14 residues. Between the trimmed V and J ends, which lost 5 bases and 4 bases, there was a span of 13 bases. CDR3 DNA: TGTGCCAGCAGCGAAGCAGGCAGTGCAGATACGCAGTATTTT. The encoded protein is CASSEAGSADTQYF.

This chain links TRBV13 with TRBJ2-1; D ambiguous. The germline V gene encodes CDR1 PRHDT and CDR2 FYEKMQ (reference sequence). Deletions cut 5 bases from V and 8 bases from J, with 16 bases between. The CDR3 has 14 amino acids. CDR3 sequence reads: CASSQERAVDEQFF. In DNA, the CDR3 is TGTGCCAGCAGCCAGGAGCGTGCGGTAGATGAGCAGTTCTTC.

The chain uses TRBV2 and TRBJ2-7; D is perhaps TRBD1 or TRBD2 (5 bases each). The CDR3 spans 14 residues. Germline V CDR1 and CDR2: SNHLY, FYNNEI. V was pared by 3 bases and J by 4 bases, with 13 bases between. The CDR3 DNA reads TGTGCCAGCAGTGAGGGACCCTCTGGGTACGAGCAGTACTTC. Amino acid sequence: CASSEGPSGYEQYF.

The CDR3 here is CASSIASAGSGTAYEQYF. The DNA for the CDR3 is TGTGCCAGTAGTATTGCTTCGGCAGGCTCAGGAACTGCTTACGAGCAGTACTTC. The chain combines TRBV19 with TRBJ2-7; no firm D call. This CDR3 is built from 18 residues. With 3 bases removed from V and 4 bases from J, the gap between germline ends came to 25 bases. Per germline, CDR1 LNHDA and CDR2 SQIVND (reference sequence).

The gene calls are TRBV19 and TRBJ2-5; maybe TRBD1 (6 bases). The CDR3 consists of 13 residues. V was pared by 9 bases and J by 7 bases, with 18 bases between. CDR1 and CDR2 (germline): LNHDA, SQIVND (reference sequence). The CDR3 is CASQPTGSGTQYF. CDR3 bases: TGTGCCAGCCAGCCCACAGGGTCAGGGACCCAGTACTTC.

The chain combines TRBV7-6 with TRBJ2-5, with TRBD2 identical over 10 bases. The V and J ends lost 3 bases and 5 bases, in that order; junction bases with no gene match: 21. This CDR3 is built from 20 residues. Germline-derived CDR1 and CDR2 are SGHVS and FNYEAQ. CDR3 amino acids: CASSFPRMGASGRGQETQYF. CDR3 in DNA: TGTGCCAGCAGCTTCCCTAGAATGGGGGCTAGCGGGAGAGGTCAGGAGACCCAGTACTTC.

The chain is built from TRBV5-6 and TRBJ2-1; D ambiguous. V was trimmed by 0 bases and J by 5 bases, leaving 6 bases between them. From germline, CDR1 is SGHDT and CDR2 YYEEEE. The CDR3 has 13 amino acids. The CDR3 sequence: CASSLGPNNEQFF. The CDR3 coding sequence is TGTGCCAGCAGCTTGGGGCCCAACAATGAGCAGTTCTTC.

The chain is built from TRBV9 and TRBJ2-7, with a weak D call TRBD2 (6 bases). The CDR3 has 14 amino acids. Germline CDR1 SGDLS, CDR2 YYNGEE. V lost 0 bases and J 4 bases, leaving 11 bases between the germline ends. The CDR3 loop is CASSVDGSLYEQYF. In DNA, the CDR3 is TGTGCCAGCAGCGTAGACGGGAGCCTTTACGAGCAGTACTTC.

The rearrangement uses TRBV29-1 and TRBJ1-6, with D perhaps matching TRBD1 (6 bases). V lost 4 bases, J lost 8 bases, and 18 bases lay in between. The CDR3 consists of 15 residues. The germline CDR1 and CDR2 sequences are SQVTM and ANQGSEA. CDR3 amino acids: CSVVRGRGTHSPLHF. The CDR3 DNA is TGCAGCGTTGTAAGGGGCAGGGGCACTCATTCACCCCTCCACTTT. The variable domain in full, with the rest retrieved from reference TRBV29-1 and TRBJ1-6, is SAVISQKPSRDICQRGTSLTIQCQVDSQVTMMFWYRQQPGQSLTLIATANQGSEATYESGFVIDKFPISRPNLTFSTLTVSNMSPEDSSIYLCSVVRGRGTHSPLHFGNGTRLTVT.

The V and J genes are TRBV27 and TRBJ2-7; tentative D call: TRBD1 (5 bases). Per the germline V gene, CDR1 is MNHEY and CDR2 is SMNVEV (reference sequence). The V gene lost 1 base and the J gene lost 7 bases, with 11 bases spanning the gap. The CDR3 has 13 amino acids. CDR3 region: CASSLWGSREQYF. The CDR3, as DNA: TGTGCCAGCAGTTTATGGGGCAGTCGGGAGCAGTACTTC.

The chain links TRBV6-1 to TRBJ1-5, with TRBD1 matching over 7 bases. The CDR3 has 16 residues. CDR1 is MNHNS, CDR2 SASEGT, per germline. Unmatched junction bases numbered 7, after V lost 2 bases and J lost 3 bases. CDR3 nucleotides: TGTGCCAGCAGTGAAAGACGTGACAGGGTCAATCAGCCCCAGCATTTT. It specifies CASSERRDRVNQPQHF.

This clone has a single count. The chain recombines TRBV27 with TRBJ1-3; 8 bases are a match to TRBD1. Germline CDR1 reads MNHEY; CDR2 reads SMNVEV (reference sequence). V lost 0 bases, J lost 3 bases, and 4 bases stayed unmatched. The CDR3 covers 16 residues. The CDR3 sequence is CASSLSRGLGGNTIYF. For the CDR3, the DNA is TGTGCCAGCAGTTTATCCAGGGGGCTAGGTGGAAACACCATATATTTT.

In the case of this clone: At one end the junction does not follow the germline gene, possibly because of a read error. The chain carries TRBV5-1 and TRBJ2-1; D call uncertain. Germline V gene data show CDR1 as SGHRS and CDR2 as YFSETQ. This CDR3 comprises 14 residues. The CDR3 DNA is TGTGCCAGCAGCTTAATAACCATTCGGAATGAGCAGTTCTTC. Translated, it gives CASSLITIRNEQFF. The variable domain in full, with the rest retrieved from reference TRBV5-1 and TRBJ2-1, is KAGVTQTPRYLIKTRGQQVTLSCSPISGHRSVSWYQQTPGQGLQFLFEYFSETQRNKGNFPGRFSGRQFSNSRSEMNVSTLELGDSALYLCASSLITIRNEQFFGPGTRLTVL.

The V and J genes are TRBV6-6 and TRBJ2-3; weak D call: TRBD2 (6 bases). Germline lookup yields CDR1 MNHNY and CDR2 SVGAGI (reference sequence). The CDR3 loop spans 15 amino acids. V gave up 0 bases and J gave up 5 bases, with 12 bases separating them. The chain's CDR3 is CASSYSGGTRDTQYF. As DNA, the CDR3 is TGTGCCAGCAGTTACTCCGGGGGAACTAGAGATACGCAGTATTTT.

The rearrangement uses TRBV30 and TRBJ2-7, with 9 bases identical to TRBD1. The CDR3 is 15 residues long. Per germline, CDR1 GTSNPN and CDR2 SVGIG (reference sequence). Trimming cost V 7 bases and J 6 bases; bases outside gene matches: 16. In DNA form, the CDR3 reads TGTGCCTTGAGCCCAATGGGACAGGGTTCTCCCGAGCAGTACTTC. Amino acid sequence: CALSPMGQGSPEQYF.

The rearrangement uses TRBV14 and TRBJ2-1; D might be TRBD2 (6 bases). The CDR3 has 16 amino acids. V shed 0 bases and J shed 6 bases, with 15 bases lying between them. Germline V gives CDR1 SGHDN, CDR2 FVKESK. The CDR3, as DNA: TGTGCCAGCAGCCAAGATCGCGCGGGGTTAGGCAATGAGCAGTTCTTC. Translated: CASSQDRAGLGNEQFF.

There are a few counts of this clone. The chain recombines TRBV27 with TRBJ2-2; no firm D call. Looked up from germline, CDR1 is MNHEY and CDR2 is SMNVEV (reference sequence). The CDR3 consists of 13 residues. Trimming pared 3 bases from V and 4 bases from J, leaving 6 bases between. The DNA for the CDR3 is TGTGCCAGCAGTTTTGGCGGCACCGGGGAGCTGTTTTTT. It encodes CASSFGGTGELFF.

This chain uses TRBV15 with TRBJ1-2; D ambiguous. CDR3 size: 13 residues. Per the germline V gene, CDR1 is LNHNV and CDR2 is YYDKDF (reference sequence). Trimming took 6 bases from V and 3 from J, leaving 11 bases between them. The CDR3 sequence: CATSLEEYYGYTF. The CDR3 DNA follows: TGTGCCACCAGTCTGGAAGAGTACTATGGCTACACCTTC.

As DNA, the CDR3 is TGTGCCAGCAGCTGCCCCCGGGTGCGGGAAGCCTACAATGAGCAGTTCTTC. It is translated as CASSCPRVREAYNEQFF. The chain uses TRBV13 and TRBJ2-1; a weak D match, TRBD2 (6 bases). The CDR3 is made up of 17 amino acids. From germline, CDR1 is PRHDT and CDR2 FYEKMQ (reference sequence). V was pared by 4 bases and J by 2 bases, with 18 bases between.

This rearrangement joins TRBV29-1 to TRBJ1-1, with a tentative D call TRBD1 (5 bases). Germline CDR1 and CDR2: SQVTM and ANQGSEA. Trimming took off 5 bases at V and 0 bases at J, with 19 bases between the two ends. The CDR3 extends over 16 amino acids. The DNA of the CDR3 is TGCAGCGTTCTCATACCGGGGCGTCATATGAACACTGAAGCTTTCTTT. Translated, it gives CSVLIPGRHMNTEAFF.

This sequence joins TRBV7-8 and TRBJ2-7, with 8 bases matching TRBD1. Trimming took 1 base from V and 7 from J; bases not matched to a gene: 6. CDR3 length equals 14 residues. Germline V lookup: CDR1 SGHVS, CDR2 FQNEAQ. CDR3 coding DNA: TGTGCCAGCAGCTTAGTCGCAGGGGGCGGAGAGCAGTACTTC. Its protein product is CASSLVAGGGEQYF.

V usage is TRBV10-3 and J usage is TRBJ2-1, with D possibly being TRBD1 or TRBD2 (5 bases each). The V gene's germline CDR1 is ENHRY and CDR2 SYGVKD. The V gene lost 10 bases and the J gene lost 2 bases, with 12 bases spanning the gap. This CDR3 comprises 13 residues. The DNA of the CDR3 is TGTGCCACCCTAGAGGGGACCTACAATGAGCAGTTCTTC. Translating it yields CATLEGTYNEQFF.

The rearrangement uses TRBV28 and TRBJ2-7; 10 bases match TRBD2. The J segment lost 6 bases and the V segment lost 2 bases, leaving 4 bases of the junction unmatched. CDR3 size: 14 residues. In germline, CDR1 is MDHEN, CDR2 SYDVKM. CDR3 in DNA: TGTGCCAGCAGTTTACTAGCGGGAGCATCCGAGCAGTACTTC. Protein product: CASSLLAGASEQYF. The variable domain in full, with the rest retrieved from reference TRBV28 and TRBJ2-7, is DVKVTQSSRYLVKRTGEKVFLECVQDMDHENMFWYRQDPGLGLRLIYFSYDVKMKEKGDIPEGYSVSREKKERFSLILESASTNQTSMYLCASSLLAGASEQYFGPGTRLTVT.

V gene TRBV9 combines with J gene TRBJ1-1; maybe TRBD1 (5 bases). Trimming left V 3 bases short and J 1 base short, with 7 bases between. CDR1 and CDR2 from the germline V gene are SGDLS and YYNGEE. The CDR3 is made up of 13 amino acids. CDR3 DNA sequence: TGTGCCAGCAGCGCGGGGGGGAACACTGAAGCTTTCTTT. Encoded protein: CASSAGGNTEAFF.